The following is a T cell receptor (beta chain) sequence with its context. Its antigen is as yet unknown. This CDR3 has 15 residues. V was clipped by 3 bases and J by 2 bases; unmatched bases: 4. Germline-derived CDR1 and CDR2 are SGDLS and YYNGEE. This specimen belongs to a study of OX40 agonist ivuxolimab in advanced cancers. General study findings and limits: At 0.1 to 3.0 mg/kg and by week 6, clonal expansion occurred in CD4+ and CD8+ blood T cells. The antigen specificity of the peripheral T cells (those that were expanded) was not determined.

The method was immunoSEQ multiplex PCR; TCRdb's version includes in-frame clones alone and lacks a portion of them. The sample contains 75,000 to 100,000 clones, about 84% of which appear only once. Peripheral blood came from all dose cohorts at three timepoints. The chain is built from TRBV9 and TRBJ2-1, with 8 bases that match TRBD2. The source material was CD4+ or CD8+ T cells sorted from blood, sampled in a trial of the OX40 agonist ivuxolimab. The receptor comes from an adult with an advanced solid tumor such as melanoma, head and neck, liver or kidney cancer. The CDR3 coding sequence is TGTGCCAGCAGCGCCAGACTAGCGACCTACAATGAGCAGTTCTTC. This sequence encodes CASSARLATYNEQFF.